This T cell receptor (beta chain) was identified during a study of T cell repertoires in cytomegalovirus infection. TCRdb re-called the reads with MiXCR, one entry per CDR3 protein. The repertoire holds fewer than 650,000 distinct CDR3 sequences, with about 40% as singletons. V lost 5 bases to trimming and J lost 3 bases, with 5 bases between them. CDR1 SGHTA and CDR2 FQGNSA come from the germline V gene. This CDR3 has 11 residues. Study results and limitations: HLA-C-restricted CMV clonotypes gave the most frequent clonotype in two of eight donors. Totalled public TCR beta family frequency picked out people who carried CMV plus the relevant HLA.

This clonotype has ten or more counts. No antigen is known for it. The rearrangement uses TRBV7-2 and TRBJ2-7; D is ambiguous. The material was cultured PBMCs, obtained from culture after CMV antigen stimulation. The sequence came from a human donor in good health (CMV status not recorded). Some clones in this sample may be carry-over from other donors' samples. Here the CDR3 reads CASSNFYEQYF. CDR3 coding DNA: TGTGCCAGCAGCAACTTCTACGAGCAGTACTTC.